This TCR beta chain was sequenced for a study of early T cells in non-severe SARS-CoV-2 infection. Turning to the study itself: Sequencing of unsorted whole blood was done on bulk RNA, leaving chains unpaired.

Trimming took 4 bases from V and 4 from J; bases not matched to a gene: 9. CDR1 is LGHDT, CDR2 YNNKEL, per germline (reference sequence). The CDR3 consists of 15 residues. This clonotype turned up a few times. The antigen remains unidentified. Separate cDNA molecules each had unique molecular identifiers attached to them. TCRdb itself ran the 5' RACE reads through MiXCR, one entry per CDR3 protein. The sample lists tens of thousands of distinct CDR3 sequences; 3.5% to 5% were seen once. The study's findings and limits: A preference for anti-spike CD8 responses marked VDJdb matching, which missed private and CD4 specificities.

The V gene is TRBV3-1, the J gene TRBJ2-5; TRBD1 matches 7 bases. The sequence was collected from an adult who was a healthcare worker with PCR-confirmed SARS-CoV-2 infection or an uninfected control (not recorded which). Material for sequencing was whole blood. The CDR3 DNA follows: TGTGCCAGCAGCCCTACTTCGACAGGGAGAGAGACCCAGTACTTC. This translates into CASSPTSTGRETQYF.